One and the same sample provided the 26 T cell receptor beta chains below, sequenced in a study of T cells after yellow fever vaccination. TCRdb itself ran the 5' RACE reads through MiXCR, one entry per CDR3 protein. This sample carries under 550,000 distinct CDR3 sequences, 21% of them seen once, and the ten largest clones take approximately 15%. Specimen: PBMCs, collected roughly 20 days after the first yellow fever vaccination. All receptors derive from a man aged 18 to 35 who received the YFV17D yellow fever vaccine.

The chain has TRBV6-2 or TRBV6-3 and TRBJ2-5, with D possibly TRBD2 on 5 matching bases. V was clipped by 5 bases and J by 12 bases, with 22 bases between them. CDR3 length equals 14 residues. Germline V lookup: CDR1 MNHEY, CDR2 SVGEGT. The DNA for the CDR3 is TGTGCCAGCAGTCCACAGCCCCGGACTCTCCCGGAGTACTTC. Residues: CASSPQPRTLPEYF.

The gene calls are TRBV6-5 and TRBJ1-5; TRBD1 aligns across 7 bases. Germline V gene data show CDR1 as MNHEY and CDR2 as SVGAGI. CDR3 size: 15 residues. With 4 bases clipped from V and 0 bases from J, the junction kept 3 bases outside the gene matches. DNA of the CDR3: TGTGCCAGCAGTTCCGGGACAGATAGCAATCAGCCCCAGCATTTT. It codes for CASSSGTDSNQPQHF.

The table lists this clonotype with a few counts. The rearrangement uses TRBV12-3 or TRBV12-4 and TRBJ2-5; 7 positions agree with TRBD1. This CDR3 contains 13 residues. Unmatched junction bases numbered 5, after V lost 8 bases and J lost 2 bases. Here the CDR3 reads CASGPGQQETQYF. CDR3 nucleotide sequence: TGTGCCAGCGGACCGGGACAGCAAGAGACCCAGTACTTC.

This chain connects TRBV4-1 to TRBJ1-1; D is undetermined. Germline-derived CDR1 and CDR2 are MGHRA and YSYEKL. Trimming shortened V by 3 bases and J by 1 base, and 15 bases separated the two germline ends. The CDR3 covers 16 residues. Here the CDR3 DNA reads TGCGCCAGCAGCCATTTATATCGGGTGCCGAACACTGAAGCTTTCTTT. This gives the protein CASSHLYRVPNTEAFF.

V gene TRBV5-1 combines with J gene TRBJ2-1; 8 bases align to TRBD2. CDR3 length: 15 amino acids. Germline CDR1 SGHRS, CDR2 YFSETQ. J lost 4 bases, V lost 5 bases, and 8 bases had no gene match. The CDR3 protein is CASSTGGTSYNEQFF. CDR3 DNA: TGCGCCAGCAGTACCGGAGGGACTAGTTACAATGAGCAGTTCTTC.

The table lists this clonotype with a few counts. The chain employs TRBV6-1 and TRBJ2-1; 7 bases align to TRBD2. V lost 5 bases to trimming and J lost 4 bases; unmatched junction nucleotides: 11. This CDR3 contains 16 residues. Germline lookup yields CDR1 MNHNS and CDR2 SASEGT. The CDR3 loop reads CASSPTLADIYNEQFF. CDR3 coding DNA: TGTGCCAGCAGTCCGACCCTAGCGGACATATACAATGAGCAGTTCTTC.

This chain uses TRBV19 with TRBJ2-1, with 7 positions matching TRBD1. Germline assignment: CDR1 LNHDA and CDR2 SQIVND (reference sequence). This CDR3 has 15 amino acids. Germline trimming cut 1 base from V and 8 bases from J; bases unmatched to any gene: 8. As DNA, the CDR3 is TGTGCCAGTAGTATAGTCACAGGGGCAGGCTATGAGCAGTTCTTC. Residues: CASSIVTGAGYEQFF.

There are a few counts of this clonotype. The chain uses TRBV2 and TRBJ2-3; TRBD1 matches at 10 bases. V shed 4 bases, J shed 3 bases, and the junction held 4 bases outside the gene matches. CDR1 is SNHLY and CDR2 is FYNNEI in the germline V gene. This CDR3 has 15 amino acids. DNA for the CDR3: TGTGCCAGCAGTGTGACAGGGGGCCGGACAGATACGCAGTATTTT. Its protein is CASSVTGGRTDTQYF.

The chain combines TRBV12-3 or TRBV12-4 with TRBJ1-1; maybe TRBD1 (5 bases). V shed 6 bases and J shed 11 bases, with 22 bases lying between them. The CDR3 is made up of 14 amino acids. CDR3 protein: CASRPRQHQMEAFF. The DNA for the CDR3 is TGTGCCAGCAGACCGAGACAGCACCAAATGGAGGCTTTCTTT.

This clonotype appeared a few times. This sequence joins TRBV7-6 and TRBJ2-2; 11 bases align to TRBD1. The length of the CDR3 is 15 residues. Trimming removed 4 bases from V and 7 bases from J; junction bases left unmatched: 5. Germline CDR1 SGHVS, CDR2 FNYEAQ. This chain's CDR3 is CASSSRDRGNGELFF. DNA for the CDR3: TGTGCCAGCAGCTCCCGGGACAGGGGGAACGGGGAGCTGTTTTTT.

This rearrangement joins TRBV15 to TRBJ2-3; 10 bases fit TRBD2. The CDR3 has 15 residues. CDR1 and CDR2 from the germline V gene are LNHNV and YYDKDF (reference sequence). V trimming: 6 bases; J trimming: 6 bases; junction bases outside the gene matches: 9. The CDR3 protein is CATRLSGGGHDTQYF. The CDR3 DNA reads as TGTGCCACCAGATTAAGCGGGGGGGGACATGATACGCAGTATTTT.

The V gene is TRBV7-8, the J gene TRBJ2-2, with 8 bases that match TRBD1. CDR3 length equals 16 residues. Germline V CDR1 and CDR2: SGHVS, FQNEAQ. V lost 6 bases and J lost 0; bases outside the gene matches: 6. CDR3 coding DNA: TGTGCCAGCAGACAGAGACAGGGGCCGAACACCGGGGAGCTGTTTTTT. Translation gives CASRQRQGPNTGELFF. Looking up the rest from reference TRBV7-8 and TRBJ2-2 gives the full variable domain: GAGVSQSPRYKVAKRGQDVALRCDPISGHVSLFWYQQALGQGPEFLTYFQNEAQLDKSGLPSDRFFAERPEGSVSTLKIQRTQQEDSAVYLCASRQRQGPNTGELFFGEGSRLTVL.

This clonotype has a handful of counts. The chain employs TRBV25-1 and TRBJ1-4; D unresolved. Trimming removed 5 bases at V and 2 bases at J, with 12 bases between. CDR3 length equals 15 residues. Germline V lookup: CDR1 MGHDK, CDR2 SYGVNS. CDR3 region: CASSPLVGTNEKLFF. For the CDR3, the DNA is TGTGCCAGCAGTCCTCTGGTGGGGACTAATGAAAAACTGTTTTTT.

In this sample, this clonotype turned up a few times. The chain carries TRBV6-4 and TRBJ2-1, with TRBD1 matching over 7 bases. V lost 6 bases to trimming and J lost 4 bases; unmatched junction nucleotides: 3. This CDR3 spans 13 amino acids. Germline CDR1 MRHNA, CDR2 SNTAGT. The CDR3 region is CASSTTGYNEQFF. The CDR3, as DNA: TGTGCCAGCAGCACGACAGGGTACAATGAGCAGTTCTTC.

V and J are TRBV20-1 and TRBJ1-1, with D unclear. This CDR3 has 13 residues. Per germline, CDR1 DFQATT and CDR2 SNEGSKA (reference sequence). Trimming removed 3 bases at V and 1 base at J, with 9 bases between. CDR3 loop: CSASPSRNTEAFF. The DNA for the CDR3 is TGCAGTGCTAGTCCTTCCAGGAACACTGAAGCTTTCTTT.

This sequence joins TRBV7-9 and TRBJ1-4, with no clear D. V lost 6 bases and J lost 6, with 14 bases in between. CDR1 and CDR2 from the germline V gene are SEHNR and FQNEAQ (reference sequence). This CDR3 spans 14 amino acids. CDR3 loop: CASREEGLDEKLFF. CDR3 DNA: TGTGCCAGCAGAGAAGAGGGTTTAGATGAAAAACTGTTTTTT.

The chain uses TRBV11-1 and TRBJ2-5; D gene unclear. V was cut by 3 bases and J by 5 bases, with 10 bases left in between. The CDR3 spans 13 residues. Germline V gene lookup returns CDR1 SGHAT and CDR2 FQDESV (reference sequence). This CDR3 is CASSLIQLETQYF. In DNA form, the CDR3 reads TGTGCCAGCAGCTTGATACAGCTGGAGACCCAGTACTTC.

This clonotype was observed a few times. CDR3 region: CASSTWSGEQYF. In DNA, the CDR3 is TGTGCCAGCAGCACCTGGTCGGGCGAGCAGTACTTC. This chain connects TRBV6-2 or TRBV6-3 to TRBJ2-7; D unresolved. This CDR3 contains 12 residues. Per the germline V gene, CDR1 is MNHEY and CDR2 is SVGEGT. The V end lost 6 bases, the J end lost 6 bases, and 12 bases lay between the germline ends.

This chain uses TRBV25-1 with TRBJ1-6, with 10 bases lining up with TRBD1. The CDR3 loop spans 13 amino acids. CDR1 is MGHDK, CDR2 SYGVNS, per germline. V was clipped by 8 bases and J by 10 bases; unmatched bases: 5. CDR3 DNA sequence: TGTGCCAGCGGGGACAGGGGCGTATCACCCCTCCACTTT. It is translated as CASGDRGVSPLHF.

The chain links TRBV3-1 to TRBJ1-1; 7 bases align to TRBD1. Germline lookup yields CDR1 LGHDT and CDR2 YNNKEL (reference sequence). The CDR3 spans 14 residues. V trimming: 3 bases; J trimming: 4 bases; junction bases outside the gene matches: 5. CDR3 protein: CASSQTAGGTEAFF. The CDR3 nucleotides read TGTGCCAGCAGCCAGACCGCAGGGGGCACTGAAGCTTTCTTT.

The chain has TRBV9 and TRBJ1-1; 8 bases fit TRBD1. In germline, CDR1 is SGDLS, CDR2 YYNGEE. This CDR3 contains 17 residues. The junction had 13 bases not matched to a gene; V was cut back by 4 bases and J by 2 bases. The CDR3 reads CASSPSDRGGGNTEAFF. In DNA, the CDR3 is TGTGCCAGCAGCCCTTCTGACAGGGGCGGTGGTAACACTGAAGCTTTCTTT.

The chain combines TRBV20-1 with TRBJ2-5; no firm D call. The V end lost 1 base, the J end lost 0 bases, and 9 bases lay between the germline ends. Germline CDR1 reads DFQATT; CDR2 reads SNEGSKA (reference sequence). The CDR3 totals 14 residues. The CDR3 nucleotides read TGCAGTGCTAGAGGACATAGGAACCAAGAGACCCAGTACTTC. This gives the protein CSARGHRNQETQYF.

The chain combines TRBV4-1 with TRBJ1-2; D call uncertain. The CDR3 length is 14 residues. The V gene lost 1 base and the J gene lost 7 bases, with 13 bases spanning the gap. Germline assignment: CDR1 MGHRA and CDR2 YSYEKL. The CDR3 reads CASSQGEVPFGYTF. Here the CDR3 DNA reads TGCGCCAGCAGCCAAGGAGAGGTCCCCTTTGGCTACACCTTC.

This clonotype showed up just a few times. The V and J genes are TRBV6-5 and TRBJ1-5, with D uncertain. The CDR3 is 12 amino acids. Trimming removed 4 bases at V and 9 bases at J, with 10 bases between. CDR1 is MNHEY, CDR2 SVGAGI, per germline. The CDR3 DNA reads TGTGCCAGCAGTTCCGAGTATGGGCCCCAGCATTTT. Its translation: CASSSEYGPQHF.

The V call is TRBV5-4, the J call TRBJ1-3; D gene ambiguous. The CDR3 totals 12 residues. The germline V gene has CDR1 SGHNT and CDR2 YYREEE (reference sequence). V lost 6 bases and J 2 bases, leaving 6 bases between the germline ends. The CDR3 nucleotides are TGTGCCAGCATTGGGGCTGGAAACACCATATATTTT. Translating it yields CASIGAGNTIYF.

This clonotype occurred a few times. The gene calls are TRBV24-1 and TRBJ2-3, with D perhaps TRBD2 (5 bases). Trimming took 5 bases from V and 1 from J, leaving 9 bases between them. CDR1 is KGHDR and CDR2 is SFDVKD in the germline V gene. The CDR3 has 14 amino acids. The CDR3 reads CATSGRGGTDTQYF. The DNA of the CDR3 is TGTGCCACCAGTGGTCGGGGTGGCACAGATACGCAGTATTTT.